The clone carrying this TCR beta chain was observed a few times. The entry originates in a study of blood T cell repertoires in COVID-19. Study at large: Samples of COVID-19 (acute and convalescent) were obtained from the United States, Italy and Spain. PBMCs, B-cell-depleted T cells, or T cells were the source of the cDNA or gDNA that made up the material.

Original processing notes: Amplification from reference gene primers served as the basis for estimated nucleated cell counts. Libraries were prepared by immunoSEQ multiplex PCR; TCRdb keeps only in-frame clonotypes and omits some of them. V, J and clone size derive from that table, while D and trimming were established from the DNA sequence. The repertoire consists of approximately 68,000 clones, with 80% to 90% occurring once and the leading ten covering approximately 11%. This CDR3 contains 15 residues. Per the germline V gene, CDR1 is SGDLS and CDR2 is YYNGEE. The ends were cut back, 0 bases at V and 4 bases at J, with 14 bases in the middle.

The clonotype was recovered from a man aged 65 to 85 with active or convalescent COVID-19. Sequencing input: peripheral blood. The rearrangement links TRBV9 to TRBJ2-7; D might be TRBD2 (6 bases). The CDR3 coding sequence is TGTGCCAGCAGCGTAGGCGGGGAGAGTATTTACGAGCAGTACTTC. Protein sequence: CASSVGGESIYEQYF.